This TCR beta chain was captured by sequencing in a study of cytomegalovirus exposure and HLA in healthy donors. As for the study in general: The same platform was used for the roughly 120 validation repertoires as for the 666 first-cohort repertoires, as reported in a later analysis.

Trimming at V came to 4 bases and at J to 5 bases, leaving 8 bases not matched to a gene. CDR1 is MNHNY, CDR2 SVGAGI, per germline (reference sequence). The length of the CDR3 is 16 residues. Study-wide points: Rarity marked most TCR sequences, yet some public TCRs occurred in many donors. In vitro checks showed that a few CMV-associated chains really do target CMV antigens. As was reported, the classifier diagnosed cytomegalovirus status with high specificity and sensitivity.

Measured with immunoSEQ multiplex PCR; TCRdb has only the in-frame clones, and not every one. Among 150,000 to 200,000 clones, around nine tenths were seen once, and the ten largest hold approximately 1.4%. Of note for this clone: Its antigen is still unknown.

The sequenced sample was PBMCs. The V call is TRBV6-6, the J call TRBJ2-1, with TRBD2 identical over 10 bases. This TCR was recovered from a woman in her thirties in good health and CMV-seronegative. The CDR3 nucleotides read TGTGCCAGCAGTTTTAGCGGGGGGCGCGACAACAATGAGCAGTTCTTC. This translates into CASSFSGGRDNNEQFF.